This T cell receptor beta chain was profiled in a study of shared clonotypes between healthy human individuals. Study overall: Each donor contributed plates that comprised three CD4 naive, three CD4 memory, two CD8 naive and one CD8 memory. Study-level findings and limits: About 5% of naive CD4 clonotypes were shared across a few donors. Sequencing depth was a factor that was expected to affect clonotype sharing among donors.

The healthy adult donors were HIV-negative and reported no recent acute infections or vaccinations. Sequenced by immunoSEQ multiplex PCR; TCRdb stores in-frame clones only, minus some. The sample includes roughly 380,000 clones, roughly 96% of them seen just once. Of note for this clone: Its antigen is undetermined.

V lost 5 bases and J 3 bases, leaving 14 bases between the germline ends. This CDR3 region has 14 residues. Germline V gene data show CDR1 as MDHEN and CDR2 as SYDVKM. The chain couples TRBV28 to TRBJ2-7; D possibly corresponds to TRBD2 (5 bases). The sequence came from a man aged 30-40 years in good health. The sample comprised memory CD8+ T cells sorted from blood. As for subset: CD45RO+ cells pooled with CCR7-negative TemRA cells. In DNA, the CDR3 is TGTGCCAGCAGTGGACTTGGGGTCCTCTACGAGCAGTACTTC. Its translation: CASSGLGVLYEQYF.